The 3 T cell receptor beta chains below were found in one sample sequenced in a study of chemoradiotherapy in HPV16-positive cancers (dated by TCRdb to between 2021 and 2024). The library was built by means of the immunoSEQ multiplex PCR assay. TCRdb took over this immuneACCESS table, retaining in-frame rearrangements with V and J assigned. Such tables are incomplete; in checked studies, under half of the missing clones stem from an unresolved V gene, and the remainder is unexplained. The sample table lists 6,000 to 8,000 clones, 70% to 90% of them with a count of one. The ten largest account for approximately 3.8% of the sample. This sample comprised tumor tissue, obtained from a patient who underwent chemoradiotherapy. All receptors derive from a human donor with HPV-associated anogenital cancer.

This clone was seen just once. V usage is TRBV5-1 and J usage is TRBJ2-1, with 9 positions matching TRBD2. CDR1 SGHRS and CDR2 YFSETQ come from the germline V gene. The V gene end was trimmed by 5 bases and the J gene end by 0 bases; junction bases not matched to a gene: 3. The CDR3 sequence is 15 residues long. The CDR3 reads CASRSAGGSYNEQFF. The CDR3 coding sequence is TGCGCCAGCAGGTCAGCGGGGGGCTCCTACAATGAGCAGTTCTTC.

The chain combines TRBV5-1 with TRBJ1-2; D unclear. V was clipped by 2 bases and J by 4 bases, with 12 bases between them. The germline V gene has CDR1 SGHRS and CDR2 YFSETQ. This CDR3 contains 14 residues. CDR3 DNA sequence: TGCGCCAGCAGCTTCCATCCAGCAACCTATGGCTACACCTTC. Translating it yields CASSFHPATYGYTF.

The rearrangement joins TRBV7-8 to TRBJ1-4; weak D call: TRBD1 (5 bases). The CDR3 length is 15 residues. The germline V and J ends were trimmed by 5 bases and 0 bases, with 10 bases remaining between them. Germline lookup yields CDR1 SGHVS and CDR2 FQNEAQ. This CDR3 is CASSPRQTTNEKLFF. CDR3 coding DNA: TGTGCCAGCAGCCCCCGACAGACAACTAATGAAAAACTGTTTTTT.